A single sample gave rise to the 9 T cell receptor beta chains below, sequenced in a study of human T cells and chemical hapten exposure (dated by TCRdb to about 2021). Read against the paper, the sample's time point label means: pre-sensitization, week 0. The treatment or condition label corresponds to: therapeutic diphenylcyclopropenone sensitization with weekly scalp DPC. Library preparation used RACE. The data were produced on a NextSeq 500. TCRdb trimmed public reads at Q25 via fastp, called clones via MiXCR and kept in-frame beta chains. Rows are unified per CDR3 protein, each entry keeping the most common DNA and genes. This sample comprises a few hundred thousand distinct CDR3 sequences, 4.5% to 7% of them detected only once. The top ten clonotypes cover under 9.5% of the sample. Material: whole blood, obtained in connection with sensitization to the hapten diphenylcyclopropenone (DPC). The receptors were sampled from a woman aged 18-29 years with alopecia areata. Some clones in this sample may be carry-over from other donors' samples.

This clonotype has just a few counts. V gene TRBV6-1 combines with J gene TRBJ2-2, with TRBD1 as a possible D gene (6 bases). Germline V gene lookup returns CDR1 MNHNS and CDR2 SASEGT. Trimming cost V 7 bases and J 4 bases, with 13 bases left between them. This CDR3 has 14 residues. CDR3 nucleotides: TGTGCCAGCACACAGGGTCGGACCACCGGGGAGCTGTTTTTT. Encoded protein: CASTQGRTTGELFF.

This clonotype appeared many times. V gene TRBV15 combines with J gene TRBJ1-5; D gene uncertain. Germline CDR1 and CDR2: LNHNV and YYDKDF (reference sequence). Trimming took off 1 base at V and 7 bases at J, with 11 bases between the two ends. The CDR3 has 14 amino acids. DNA of the CDR3: TGTGCCACCAGCAGAGGAGGAGGGAGGCAGCCCCAGCATTTT. It yields the protein CATSRGGGRQPQHF.

This clonotype was seen ten or more times. The rearrangement uses TRBV12-3 or TRBV12-4 and TRBJ2-1; D may match TRBD1 or TRBD2 (5 bases each). The CDR3 extends over 15 amino acids. V was cut by 8 bases and J by 2 bases, with 16 bases left in between. The CDR3 region has the DNA TGTGCCAGCCTTGCCGGGGCCGCTCCCTACAATGAGCAGTTCTTC. Its protein product is CASLAGAAPYNEQFF.

This clonotype was recorded a few times. This rearrangement joins TRBV7-3 to TRBJ2-7, with D possibly matching TRBD1 (6 bases). The CDR3 contains 14 residues. With 2 bases removed from V and 5 bases from J, the gap between germline ends came to 13 bases. The germline gives CDR1 SGHTA, CDR2 FQGTGA. CDR3: CASSLLGTIHEQYF. CDR3 DNA: TGTGCCAGCAGCTTACTCGGGACAATCCACGAGCAGTACTTC.

This clonotype was seen repeatedly, ten times or more. The gene calls are TRBV6-2 or TRBV6-3 and TRBJ2-1; 14 bases map to TRBD2. The germline V gene has CDR1 MNHEY and CDR2 SVGEGT. The J segment lost 8 bases and the V segment lost 6 bases, leaving 9 bases of the junction unmatched. The CDR3 totals 16 residues. CDR3 protein: CASSRTGTSGGDEQFF. The DNA for the CDR3 is TGTGCCAGCAGCCGAACCGGGACTAGCGGGGGAGATGAGCAGTTCTTC.

Ten or more counts support this clonotype. This sequence joins TRBV2 and TRBJ1-2; D remains ambiguous. CDR3 length equals 13 residues. V was shortened by 10 bases and J by 3 bases, with 15 bases between the two germline ends. Germline CDR1 is SNHLY and CDR2 is FYNNEI. The CDR3 coding sequence is TGTGCCAACTCAAGGCCAGACTACTATGGCTACACCTTC. As protein: CANSRPDYYGYTF.

V usage is TRBV5-4 and J usage is TRBJ2-3; 9 nucleotides agree with TRBD2. The CDR3 runs to 15 residues. V gave up 1 base and J gave up 5 bases; unmatched junction bases: 5. Per germline, CDR1 SGHNT and CDR2 YYREEE (reference sequence). The CDR3 spells CASSLSSGAGDTQYF. The CDR3 DNA is TGTGCCAGCAGCTTGTCTAGCGGGGCGGGAGATACGCAGTATTTT.

The sample holds many counts of this clonotype. The chain carries TRBV5-1 and TRBJ2-7; D not resolved. This CDR3 spans 12 amino acids. V lost 0 bases, J lost 4 bases, and 5 bases lay in between. Germline V lookup: CDR1 SGHRS, CDR2 YFSETQ. The CDR3 sequence: CASSLDGYEQYF. The CDR3 bases are TGCGCCAGCAGCTTGGACGGGTACGAGCAGTACTTC.

This clonotype appeared a few times. The chain couples TRBV19 to TRBJ2-5, with 7 bases that match TRBD2. CDR1 is LNHDA, CDR2 SQIVND, per germline (reference sequence). The CDR3 is made up of 15 amino acids. V was pared by 5 bases and J by 5 bases, with 11 bases of the junction left unmatched. This chain's CDR3 is CASSDSSGGAETQYF. DNA for the CDR3: TGTGCCAGTAGTGATTCTAGCGGAGGGGCGGAGACCCAGTACTTC.